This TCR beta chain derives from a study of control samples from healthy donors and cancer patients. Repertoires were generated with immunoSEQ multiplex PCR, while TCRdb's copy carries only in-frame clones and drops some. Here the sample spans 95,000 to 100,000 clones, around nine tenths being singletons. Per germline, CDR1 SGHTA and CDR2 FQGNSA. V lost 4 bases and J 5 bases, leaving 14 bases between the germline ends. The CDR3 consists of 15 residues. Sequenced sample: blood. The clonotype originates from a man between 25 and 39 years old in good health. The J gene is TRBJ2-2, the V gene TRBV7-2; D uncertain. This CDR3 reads CASSSPLPGTGELFF. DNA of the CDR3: TGTGCCAGCAGCTCACCTCTACCTGGGACCGGGGAGCTGTTTTTT. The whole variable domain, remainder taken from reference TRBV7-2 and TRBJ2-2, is GAGVSQSPSNKVTEKGKDVELRCDPISGHTALYWYRQSLGQGLEFLIYFQGNSAPDKSGLPSDRFSAERTGGSVSTLTIQRTQQEDSAVYLCASSSPLPGTGELFFGEGSRLTVL.